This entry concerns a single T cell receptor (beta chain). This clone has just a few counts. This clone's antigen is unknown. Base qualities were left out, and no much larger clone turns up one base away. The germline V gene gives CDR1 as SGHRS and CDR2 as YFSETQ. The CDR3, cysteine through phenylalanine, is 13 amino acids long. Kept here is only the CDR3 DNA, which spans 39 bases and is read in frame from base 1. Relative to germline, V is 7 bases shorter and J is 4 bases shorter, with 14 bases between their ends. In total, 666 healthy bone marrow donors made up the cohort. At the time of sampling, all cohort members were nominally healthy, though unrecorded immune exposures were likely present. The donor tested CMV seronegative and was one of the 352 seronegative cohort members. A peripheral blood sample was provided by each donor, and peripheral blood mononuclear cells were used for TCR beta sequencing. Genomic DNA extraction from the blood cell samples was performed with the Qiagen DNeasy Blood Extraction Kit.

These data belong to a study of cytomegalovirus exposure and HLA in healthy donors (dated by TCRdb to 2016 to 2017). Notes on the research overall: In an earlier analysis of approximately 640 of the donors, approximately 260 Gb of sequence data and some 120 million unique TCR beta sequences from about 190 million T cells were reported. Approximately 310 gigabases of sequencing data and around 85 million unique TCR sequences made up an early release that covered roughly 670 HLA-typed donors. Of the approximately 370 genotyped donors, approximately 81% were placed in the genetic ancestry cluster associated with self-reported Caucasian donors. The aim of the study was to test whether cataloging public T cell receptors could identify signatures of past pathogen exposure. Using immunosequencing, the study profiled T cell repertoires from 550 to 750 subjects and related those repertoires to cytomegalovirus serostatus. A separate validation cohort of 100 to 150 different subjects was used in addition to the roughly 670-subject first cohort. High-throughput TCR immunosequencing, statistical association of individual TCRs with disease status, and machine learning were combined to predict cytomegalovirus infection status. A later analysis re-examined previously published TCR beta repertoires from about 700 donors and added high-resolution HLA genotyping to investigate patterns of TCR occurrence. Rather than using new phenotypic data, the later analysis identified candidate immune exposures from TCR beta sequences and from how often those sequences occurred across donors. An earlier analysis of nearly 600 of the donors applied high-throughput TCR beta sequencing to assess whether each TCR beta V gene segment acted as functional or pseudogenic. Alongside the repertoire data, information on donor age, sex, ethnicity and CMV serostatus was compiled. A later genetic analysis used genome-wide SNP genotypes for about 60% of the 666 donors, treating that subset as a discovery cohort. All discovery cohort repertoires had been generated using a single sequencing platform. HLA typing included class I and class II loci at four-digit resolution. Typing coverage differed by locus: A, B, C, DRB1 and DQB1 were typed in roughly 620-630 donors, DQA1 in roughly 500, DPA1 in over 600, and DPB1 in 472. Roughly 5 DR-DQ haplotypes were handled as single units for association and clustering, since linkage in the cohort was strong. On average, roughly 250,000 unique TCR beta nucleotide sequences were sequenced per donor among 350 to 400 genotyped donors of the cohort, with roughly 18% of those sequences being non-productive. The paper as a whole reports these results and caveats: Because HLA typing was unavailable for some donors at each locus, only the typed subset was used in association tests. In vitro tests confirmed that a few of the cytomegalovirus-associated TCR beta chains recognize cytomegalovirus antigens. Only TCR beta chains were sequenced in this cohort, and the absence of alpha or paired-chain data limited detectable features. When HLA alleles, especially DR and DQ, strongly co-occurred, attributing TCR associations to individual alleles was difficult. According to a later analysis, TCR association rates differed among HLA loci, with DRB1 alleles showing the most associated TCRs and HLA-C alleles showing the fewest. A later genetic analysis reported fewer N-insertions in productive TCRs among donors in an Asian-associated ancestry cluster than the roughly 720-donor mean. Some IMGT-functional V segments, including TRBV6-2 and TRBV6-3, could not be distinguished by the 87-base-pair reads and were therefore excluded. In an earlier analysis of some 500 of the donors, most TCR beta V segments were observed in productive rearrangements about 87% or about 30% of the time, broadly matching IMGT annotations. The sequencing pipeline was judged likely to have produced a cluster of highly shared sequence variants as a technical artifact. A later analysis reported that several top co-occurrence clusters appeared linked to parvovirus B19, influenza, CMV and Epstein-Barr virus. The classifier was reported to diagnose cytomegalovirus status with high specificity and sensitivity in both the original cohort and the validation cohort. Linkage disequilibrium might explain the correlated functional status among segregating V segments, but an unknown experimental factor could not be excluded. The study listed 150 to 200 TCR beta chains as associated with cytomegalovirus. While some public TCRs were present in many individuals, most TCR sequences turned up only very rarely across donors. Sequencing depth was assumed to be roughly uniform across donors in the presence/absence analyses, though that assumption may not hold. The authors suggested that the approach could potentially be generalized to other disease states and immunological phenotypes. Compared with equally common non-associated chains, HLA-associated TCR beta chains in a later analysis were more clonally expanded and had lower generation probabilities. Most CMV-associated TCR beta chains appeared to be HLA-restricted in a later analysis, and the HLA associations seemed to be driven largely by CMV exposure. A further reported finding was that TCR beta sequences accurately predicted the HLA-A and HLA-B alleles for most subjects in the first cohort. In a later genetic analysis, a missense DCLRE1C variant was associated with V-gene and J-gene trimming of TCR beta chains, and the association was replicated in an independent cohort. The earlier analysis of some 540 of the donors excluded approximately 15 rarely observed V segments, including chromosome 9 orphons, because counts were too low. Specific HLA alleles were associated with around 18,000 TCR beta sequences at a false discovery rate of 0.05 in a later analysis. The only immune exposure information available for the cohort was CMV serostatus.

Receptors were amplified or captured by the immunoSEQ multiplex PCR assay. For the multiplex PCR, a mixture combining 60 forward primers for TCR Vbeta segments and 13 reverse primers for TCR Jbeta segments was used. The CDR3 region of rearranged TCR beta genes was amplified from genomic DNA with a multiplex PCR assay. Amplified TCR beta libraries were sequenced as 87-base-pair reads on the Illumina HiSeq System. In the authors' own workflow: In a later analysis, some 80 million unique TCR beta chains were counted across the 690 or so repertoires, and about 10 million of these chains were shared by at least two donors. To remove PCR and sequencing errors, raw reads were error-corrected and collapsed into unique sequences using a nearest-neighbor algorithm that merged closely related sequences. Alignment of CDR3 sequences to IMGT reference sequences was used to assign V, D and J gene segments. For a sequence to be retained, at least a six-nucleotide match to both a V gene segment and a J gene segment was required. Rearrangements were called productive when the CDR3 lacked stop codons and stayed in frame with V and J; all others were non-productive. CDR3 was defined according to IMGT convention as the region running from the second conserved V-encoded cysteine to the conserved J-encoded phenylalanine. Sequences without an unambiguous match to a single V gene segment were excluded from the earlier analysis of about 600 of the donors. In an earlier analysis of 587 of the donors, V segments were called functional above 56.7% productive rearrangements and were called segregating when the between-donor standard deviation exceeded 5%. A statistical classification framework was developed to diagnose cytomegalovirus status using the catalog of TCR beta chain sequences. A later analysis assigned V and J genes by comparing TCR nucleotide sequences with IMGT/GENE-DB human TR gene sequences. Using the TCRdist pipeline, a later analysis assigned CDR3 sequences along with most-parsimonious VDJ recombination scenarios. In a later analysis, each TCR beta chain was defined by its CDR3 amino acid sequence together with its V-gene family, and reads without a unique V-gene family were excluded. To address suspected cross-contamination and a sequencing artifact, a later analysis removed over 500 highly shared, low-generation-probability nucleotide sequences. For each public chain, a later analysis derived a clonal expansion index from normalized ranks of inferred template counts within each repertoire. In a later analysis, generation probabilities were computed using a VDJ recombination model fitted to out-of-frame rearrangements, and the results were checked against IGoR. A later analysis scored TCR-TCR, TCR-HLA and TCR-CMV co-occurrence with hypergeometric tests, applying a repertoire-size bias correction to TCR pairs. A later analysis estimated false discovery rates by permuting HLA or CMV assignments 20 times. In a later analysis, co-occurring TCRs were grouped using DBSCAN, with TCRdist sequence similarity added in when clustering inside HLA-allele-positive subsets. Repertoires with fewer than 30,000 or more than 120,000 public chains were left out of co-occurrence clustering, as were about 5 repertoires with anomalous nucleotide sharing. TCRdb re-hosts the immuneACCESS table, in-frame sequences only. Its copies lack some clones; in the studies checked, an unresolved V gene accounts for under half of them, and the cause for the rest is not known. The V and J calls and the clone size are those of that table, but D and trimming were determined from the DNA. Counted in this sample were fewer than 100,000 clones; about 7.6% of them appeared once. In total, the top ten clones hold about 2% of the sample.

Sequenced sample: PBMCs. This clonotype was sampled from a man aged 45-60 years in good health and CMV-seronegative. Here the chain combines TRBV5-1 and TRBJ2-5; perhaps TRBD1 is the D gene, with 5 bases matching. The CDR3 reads CASAGREGETQYF. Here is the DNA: TGCGCCAGCGCAGGGCGCGAAGGAGAGACCCAGTACTTC.